These 3 T cell receptor beta chains came from one sample sequenced in a study of cytomegalovirus exposure and HLA in healthy donors. It was with 60 Vbeta and 13 Jbeta primers that the PCR ran. Some clones are missing from TCRdb's copy, which holds only in-frame ones; the method was immunoSEQ multiplex PCR. Here the sample spans 100,000 to 140,000 clones, around 76% being singletons. The sample taken for sequencing was PBMCs. These TCRs come from a man aged 25 to 40 in good health and CMV-seropositive.

The chain employs TRBV11-2 and TRBJ2-1; D is perhaps TRBD2 (6 bases). V was clipped by 5 bases and J by 10 bases, with 21 bases between them. The CDR3 is 15 amino acids. Germline CDR1 and CDR2: SGHAT and FQNNGV. The CDR3 loop is CASSPEGGDGMEQFF. CDR3 in DNA: TGTGCCAGCAGCCCCGAAGGCGGGGACGGCATGGAGCAGTTCTTC.

This chain joins TRBV19 and TRBJ1-1; D unresolved. This CDR3 is built from 13 residues. Germline CDR1 is LNHDA and CDR2 is SQIVND (reference sequence). V was shortened by 5 bases and J by 9 bases, with 16 bases between the two germline ends. The CDR3 spells CASSPPALAQAFF. In nucleotides, the CDR3 is TGTGCCAGTAGTCCTCCCGCCCTGGCTCAAGCTTTCTTT.

This chain connects TRBV5-4 to TRBJ2-2, with 7 bases identical to TRBD1. Germline assignment: CDR1 SGHNT and CDR2 YYREEE (reference sequence). The V and J ends lost 6 bases and 7 bases, in that order; junction bases with no gene match: 9. The CDR3 is 14 residues long. CDR3 residues: CASIDREKGGELFF. In nucleotides, the CDR3 is TGTGCCAGCATCGACAGGGAGAAGGGCGGGGAGCTGTTTTTT.